The 11 T cell receptor beta chains below all came from one sample that was sequenced in a study of T-cell reconstitution after alpha-beta-depleted transplantation in children. Unique molecular identifiers were incorporated when the TCRbeta library was constructed. TCRdb reprocessed the PCR reads with MiXCR, giving one entry per CDR3 protein. Found here are 250,000 to 400,000 distinct CDR3 sequences, 23% of them singletons; the top ten hold 9.5% to 13%. The material was PBMCs, mostly from graft donor cells, obtained 180 days after TCRalphabeta/CD19-depleted stem cell transplant. The source of these receptors is a male patient between 5 and 17 years old who had a stem cell transplant for acute lymphoblastic leukemia, so the T cells may come from the graft donor.

The chain carries TRBV14 and TRBJ1-5; perhaps TRBD1 as D (5 bases). The length of the CDR3 is 13 residues. The germline gives CDR1 SGHDN, CDR2 FVKESK. V was pared by 0 bases and J by 11 bases, with 11 bases between. This CDR3 is CASSQDLGGAQHF. CDR3 in DNA: TGTGCCAGCAGCCAAGATCTCGGAGGGGCCCAGCATTTT.

This clonotype was observed a few times. The chain combines TRBV7-7 with TRBJ2-1, with TRBD1 matching 11 bases. Germline V gene lookup returns CDR1 SSHAT and CDR2 FNYEAQ (reference sequence). The J segment lost 9 bases and the V segment lost 5 bases, leaving 6 bases of the junction unmatched. The CDR3 loop spans 14 amino acids. The CDR3 loop is CASSVGQGAIEQFF. CDR3 DNA: TGTGCCAGCAGCGTAGGACAGGGGGCGATTGAGCAGTTCTTC.

In its sample, this clonotype was seen a few times. V is TRBV20-1 and J is TRBJ2-7, with unresolved D. V gave up 0 bases and J gave up 1 base, with 13 bases separating them. Germline V gene data show CDR1 as DFQATT and CDR2 as SNEGSKA (reference sequence). The CDR3 is made up of 15 amino acids. The CDR3 loop reads CSARDHPFLSYEQYF. CDR3 DNA: TGCAGTGCTAGAGATCACCCCTTCCTTTCCTACGAGCAGTACTTC.

V is TRBV19 and J is TRBJ1-1, with D possibly being TRBD1 (5 bases). V lost 6 bases to trimming and J lost 0 bases, with 11 bases between them. Germline assignment: CDR1 LNHDA and CDR2 SQIVND (reference sequence). This CDR3 has 14 amino acids. The DNA for the CDR3 is TGTGCCAGTAGGGAGGGACGGATGAACACTGAAGCTTTCTTT. This gives the protein CASREGRMNTEAFF.

Ten or more counts support this clonotype. The J gene is TRBJ2-1, the V gene TRBV28, with D tentatively TRBD1 (5 bases). The germline V gene encodes CDR1 MDHEN and CDR2 SYDVKM. This CDR3 region has 14 residues. Trimming left V 3 bases short and J 7 bases short, with 13 bases between. The CDR3: CASSFAGGANEQFF. The CDR3 nucleotides read TGTGCCAGCAGTTTCGCCGGTGGGGCAAATGAGCAGTTCTTC.

This clonotype has a handful of counts. The chain joins TRBV25-1 to TRBJ1-5; 9 bases map to TRBD1. With V trimmed by 3 bases and J by 5 bases, 2 bases remained unmatched. Germline CDR1 and CDR2: MGHDK and SYGVNS. The CDR3 extends over 14 amino acids. The CDR3 DNA follows: TGTGCCAGCAGTGACGGGACAGGGTATCAGCCCCAGCATTTT. Amino acids: CASSDGTGYQPQHF.

The chain recombines TRBV19 with TRBJ1-1; 8 nucleotides line up with TRBD1. Germline values: CDR1 LNHDA, CDR2 SQIVND (reference sequence). The length of the CDR3 is 14 residues. The junction had 5 bases not matched to a gene; V was cut back by 3 bases and J by 5 bases. The CDR3, as DNA: TGTGCCAGTAGTATTGACACAGGGGGTACTGAAGCTTTCTTT. As protein: CASSIDTGGTEAFF.

The chain recombines TRBV20-1 with TRBJ1-1, with a weak D call TRBD1 (6 bases). The V and J ends lost 4 bases and 0 bases respectively, with 21 bases between them. This CDR3 is 17 amino acids long. Germline CDR1 is DFQATT and CDR2 is SNEGSKA (reference sequence). The CDR3 is CSANRQVSLLMNTEAFF. CDR3 bases: TGCAGTGCTAATCGACAGGTTTCTTTACTTATGAACACTGAAGCTTTCTTT.

This chain joins TRBV7-9 and TRBJ1-2; D is unresolved. The V gene's germline CDR1 is SEHNR and CDR2 FQNEAQ (reference sequence). V dropped 5 bases and J dropped 4 bases, with 17 bases sitting between them. The CDR3 covers 15 residues. CDR3 nucleotides: TGTGCCAGCAGCGGAAGACGGGCGTGGGGCTATGGCTACACCTTC. Its protein product is CASSGRRAWGYGYTF.

This clonotype was counted between two and nine times. The V and J genes are TRBV6-5 and TRBJ2-7, with TRBD2 matching over 10 bases. This CDR3 has 15 amino acids. The junction had 5 bases not matched to a gene; V was cut back by 0 bases and J by 6 bases. Germline V gene data show CDR1 as MNHEY and CDR2 as SVGAGI. The CDR3 here is CASSYSTSGTGEQYF. For the CDR3, the DNA is TGTGCCAGCAGTTACTCAACTAGCGGGACGGGCGAGCAGTACTTC.

This chain uses TRBV2 with TRBJ2-5, with a weak D call TRBD1 (6 bases). Germline lookup yields CDR1 SNHLY and CDR2 FYNNEI. The CDR3 sequence is 14 residues long. Trimming took off 6 bases at V and 0 bases at J, with 11 bases between the two ends. This chain's CDR3 is CASRGHLNQETQYF. CDR3 bases: TGTGCCAGCAGGGGACACCTGAACCAAGAGACCCAGTACTTC. The entire variable domain, with the rest obtained from reference TRBV2 and TRBJ2-5, is as follows: EPEVTQTPSHQVTQMGQEVILRCVPISNHLYFYWYRQILGQKVEFLVSFYNNEISEKSEIFDDQFSVERPDGSNFTLKIRSTKLEDSAMYFCASRGHLNQETQYFGPGTRLLVL.